Below are 28 T cell receptor beta chains sequenced from a single sample in a study of cytomegalovirus exposure and HLA in healthy donors. The PCR had 60 Vbeta and 13 Jbeta primers. The repertoire was sequenced with immunoSEQ multiplex PCR; TCRdb's copy has only in-frame clones and lacks some. The sample holds 130,000 to 150,000 clones, approximately 80% seen once. Sequencing input: PBMCs. These receptors all stem from a male donor in good health and CMV-seronegative.

This clone was seen just once. The chain carries TRBV7-2 and TRBJ2-5, with 9 bases fitting TRBD2. This CDR3 has 16 amino acids. Germline CDR1 SGHTA, CDR2 FQGNSA. With V trimmed by 2 bases and J by 1 base, 5 bases remained unmatched. The CDR3 region has the DNA TGTGCCAGCAGCTTAAGTATTAGCGGGGGCCAAGAGACCCAGTACTTC. Translation: CASSLSISGGQETQYF.

The chain combines TRBV4-1 with TRBJ1-6, with D hard to call. In germline, CDR1 is MGHRA, CDR2 YSYEKL. The CDR3 covers 15 residues. V lost 1 base and J 0 bases, leaving 4 bases between the germline ends. CDR3 bases: TGCGCCAGCAGCCAAGCTAACTCCTATAATTCACCCCTCCACTTT. It translates to CASSQANSYNSPLHF.

The chain joins TRBV19 to TRBJ2-1, with a tentative D call TRBD2 (7 bases). Looked up from germline, CDR1 is LNHDA and CDR2 is SQIVND (reference sequence). The CDR3 extends over 13 amino acids. Trimming cost V 6 bases and J 8 bases, with 14 bases left between them. CDR3 sequence reads: CASSVGGPYEQFF. The CDR3 DNA follows: TGTGCCAGTAGCGTCGGGGGGCCATATGAGCAGTTCTTC.

The CDR3 DNA reads TGTGCCAGCAGCCTCCGGGACAGCTATGGCTACACCTTC. It yields the protein CASSLRDSYGYTF. The chain is built from TRBV7-9 and TRBJ1-2, with 7 positions matching TRBD1. V lost 5 bases and J lost 4; bases outside the gene matches: 4. The CDR3 has 13 amino acids. CDR1 and CDR2 from the germline V gene are SEHNR and FQNEAQ (reference sequence).

The chain has TRBV5-4 and TRBJ1-2; the match to TRBD1 covers 7 bases. There are 14 residues in the CDR3. The trim removed 2 bases at V and 3 bases at J, leaving 4 bases unmatched. Germline values: CDR1 SGHNT, CDR2 YYREEE (reference sequence). CDR3 sequence (DNA): TGTGCCAGCAGCTTAATAGGACAGGACTATGGCTACACCTTC. Its protein is CASSLIGQDYGYTF.

This CDR3 reads CASSLGLTHYEQYF. Written as DNA, the CDR3 is TGTGCCAGCAGTTTGGGACTAACTCACTACGAGCAGTACTTC. The chain links TRBV6-5 to TRBJ2-7; TRBD2 matches 7 bases. Trimming at V came to 4 bases and at J to 3 bases, leaving 6 bases not matched to a gene. This CDR3 has 14 residues. Per germline, CDR1 MNHEY and CDR2 SVGAGI.

This clone came up a few times. CDR3: CASSLGAGDTEAFF. CDR3 sequence (DNA): TGTGCCAGCAGCTTGGGGGCGGGGGACACTGAAGCTTTCTTT. The V and J genes are TRBV5-6 and TRBJ1-1, with D possibly matching TRBD1 (5 bases). Trimming cost V 0 bases and J 3 bases, with 9 bases left between them. From germline, CDR1 is SGHDT and CDR2 YYEEEE. This CDR3 has 14 residues.

The J gene is TRBJ1-1, the V gene TRBV7-3; 7 positions agree with TRBD1. The CDR3 is made up of 14 amino acids. In germline, CDR1 is SGHTA, CDR2 FQGTGA. Trimming removed 5 bases from V and 3 bases from J; junction bases left unmatched: 6. The CDR3 sequence is CASSTTTGDTEAFF. The CDR3 DNA is TGTGCCAGCAGCACCACAACAGGGGACACTGAAGCTTTCTTT.

The V call is TRBV18, the J call TRBJ2-5; D is undetermined. CDR3 size: 14 residues. Trimming removed 2 bases at V and 0 bases at J, with 7 bases between. Germline V CDR1 and CDR2: KGHSH, LQKENI. As DNA, the CDR3 is TGTGCCAGCTCACCATCTAGGTACCAAGAGACCCAGTACTTC. It yields the protein CASSPSRYQETQYF.

J is TRBJ2-7 and V is TRBV6-5, with D tentatively TRBD1 (7 bases). The V end was cut by 6 bases, the J end by 4 bases, with 16 bases between. The germline V gene encodes CDR1 MNHEY and CDR2 SVGAGI. The CDR3 sequence is 14 residues long. The DNA for the CDR3 is TGTGCCAGCAGCAGAGACAGGGAGGCTTACGAGCAGTACTTC. This translates into CASSRDREAYEQYF.

The CDR3 protein is CASSLVGGRGGGYTF. The CDR3 DNA is TGCGCCAGCAGCTTGGTAGGAGGCAGGGGTGGTGGCTACACCTTC. The chain recombines TRBV5-1 with TRBJ1-2, with a tentative D call TRBD1 (6 bases). V lost 0 bases and J lost 7, with 16 bases in between. The CDR3 has 15 residues. CDR1 is SGHRS and CDR2 is YFSETQ in the germline V gene. Full variable domain (outside the CDR3, taken from reference TRBV5-1 and TRBJ1-2): KAGVTQTPRYLIKTRGQQVTLSCSPISGHRSVSWYQQTPGQGLQFLFEYFSETQRNKGNFPGRFSGRQFSNSRSEMNVSTLELGDSALYLCASSLVGGRGGGYTFGSGTRLTVV.

The V gene is TRBV7-2, the J gene TRBJ2-3; TRBD1 is a possible D gene (6 bases). The V gene's germline CDR1 is SGHTA and CDR2 FQGNSA. Trimming took off 5 bases at V and 2 bases at J, with 17 bases between the two ends. This CDR3 comprises 16 residues. CDR3 sequence (DNA): TGTGCCAGCAGCCCCCAGGGGCAGACACTCACAGATACGCAGTATTTT. As protein: CASSPQGQTLTDTQYF.

The chain couples TRBV30 to TRBJ2-2; D is possibly TRBD1 (5 bases). The CDR3 is made up of 15 amino acids. V was pared by 5 bases and J by 0 bases, with 13 bases between. The germline CDR1 and CDR2 sequences are GTSNPN and SVGIG (reference sequence). The CDR3 DNA reads TGTGCCTGGCTAGGACACGCCACGAACACCGGGGAGCTGTTTTTT. It translates to CAWLGHATNTGELFF.

The chain recombines TRBV4-3 with TRBJ2-3, with 8 nucleotides matching TRBD2. The CDR3 runs to 16 residues. Losses at the gene ends were 4 bases for V and 2 bases for J; bases not matched to a gene: 8. The V gene's germline CDR1 is LGHNA and CDR2 YSLEER. CDR3 bases: TGCGCCAGCAGCCCCCAAGCGGGGGTTTTCACAGATACGCAGTATTTT. It yields the protein CASSPQAGVFTDTQYF.

A few counts support this clone. This chain uses TRBV12-5 with TRBJ1-1, with unresolved D. Germline values: CDR1 LGHNT, CDR2 FRNRAP. The CDR3 has 9 amino acids. V was trimmed by 4 bases and J by 11 bases, leaving 5 bases between them. The CDR3 sequence: CASGSGAFF. The CDR3 DNA reads as TGTGCTAGTGGTTCCGGGGCTTTCTTT.

The CDR3 coding sequence is TGTGCCAGCAGCGTAGCTCTTGGAGATGGCTACACCTTC. Protein sequence: CASSVALGDGYTF. The gene calls are TRBV9 and TRBJ1-2; D gene ambiguous. Trimming cost V 0 bases and J 6 bases, with 9 bases left between them. CDR3 length: 13 residues. Germline values: CDR1 SGDLS, CDR2 YYNGEE.

With regard to this clone: One junction end does not reproduce the germline sequence, and a read error may be involved. This CDR3 is also generated by other DNA sequences in the sample. J is TRBJ1-5 and V is TRBV5-4; 7 positions agree with TRBD1. Per the germline V gene, CDR1 is SGHNT and CDR2 is YYREEE (reference sequence). The CDR3 runs to 15 residues. The CDR3 is CASSQGRGRDQPQHF. The CDR3, as DNA: TGCGCCAGCAGCCAAGGAAGGGGGCGGGATCAGCCCCAGCATTTT. Full variable domain (remainder filled in from reference TRBV5-4 and TRBJ1-5): ETGVTQSPTHLIKTRGQQVTLRCSSQSGHNTVSWYQQALGQGPQFIFQYYREEENGRGNFPPRFSGLQFPNYSSELNVNALELDDSALYLCASSQGRGRDQPQHFGDGTRLSIL.

V is TRBV19 and J is TRBJ2-4; D is undetermined. Germline assignment: CDR1 LNHDA and CDR2 SQIVND (reference sequence). Trimming took 0 bases from V and 1 from J, leaving 10 bases between them. The CDR3 runs 16 residues. CDR3 sequence: CASSIDPVRAKNIQYF. CDR3 nucleotide sequence: TGTGCCAGTAGTATAGATCCCGTGAGGGCCAAAAACATTCAGTACTTC.

The V gene is TRBV18, the J gene TRBJ2-5; D unresolved. Trimming shortened V by 0 bases and J by 4 bases, and 6 bases separated the two germline ends. This CDR3 is 13 amino acids long. Germline assignment: CDR1 KGHSH and CDR2 LQKENI. The CDR3 protein is CASSPPSVETQYF. Here the CDR3 DNA reads TGTGCCAGCTCACCACCCAGTGTAGAGACCCAGTACTTC. The variable domain in full, completed from reference TRBV18 and TRBJ2-5, reads NAGVMQNPRHLVRRRGQEARLRCSPMKGHSHVYWYRQLPEEGLKFMVYLQKENIIDESGMPKERFSAEFPKEGPSILRIQQVVRGDSAAYFCASSPPSVETQYFGPGTRLLVL.

The gene calls are TRBV5-1 and TRBJ1-2, with D possibly matching TRBD1 (5 bases). V was cut by 0 bases and J by 6 bases, with 6 bases left in between. The CDR3 runs to 12 residues. The germline gives CDR1 SGHRS, CDR2 YFSETQ. This CDR3 is CASSLAGDGYTF. The CDR3 DNA sequence: TGCGCCAGCAGCTTGGCGGGGGATGGCTACACCTTC.

The genes are TRBV10-3 and TRBJ1-3, with D uncertain. The V end was cut by 11 bases, the J end by 4 bases, with 18 bases between. The length of the CDR3 is 14 residues. Germline V gives CDR1 ENHRY, CDR2 SYGVKD. The CDR3: CALKAGGIGNTIYF. The CDR3 DNA is TGTGCCCTAAAAGCTGGCGGTATCGGAAACACCATATATTTT.

The chain is built from TRBV11-2 and TRBJ2-1, with 7 bases aligning to TRBD2. The ends lost 0 bases at V and 2 bases at J; junction bases unmatched: 4. CDR1 is SGHAT and CDR2 is FQNNGV in the germline V gene. The CDR3 is 16 residues long. The CDR3 DNA reads TGTGCCAGCAGCTTAGATTCCGCGGGGGCCTACAATGAGCAGTTCTTC. Translation gives CASSLDSAGAYNEQFF.

J is TRBJ2-6 and V is TRBV6-4, with unresolved D. Germline lookup yields CDR1 MRHNA and CDR2 SNTAGT. This CDR3 has 15 residues. Between the trimmed V and J ends, which lost 6 bases and 0 bases, there was a span of 9 bases. The DNA for the CDR3 is TGTGCCAGCAGCGCAGTGAACTCTGGGGCCAACGTCCTGACTTTC. Translation: CASSAVNSGANVLTF.

This clone has only a few counts. CDR3 residues: CASRDIIRYEQYF. Written as DNA, the CDR3 is TGTGCCAGCAGAGACATCATTCGCTACGAGCAGTACTTC. This sequence joins TRBV2 and TRBJ2-7; D call uncertain. The V gene's germline CDR1 is SNHLY and CDR2 FYNNEI. The CDR3 is 13 residues long. V gave up 6 bases and J gave up 3 bases, with 12 bases separating them.

The chain couples TRBV27 to TRBJ1-1; no clear D gene. Germline CDR1 reads MNHEY; CDR2 reads SMNVEV (reference sequence). The CDR3 length is 11 residues. Trimming left V 2 bases short and J 8 bases short, with 6 bases between. The CDR3 sequence is CASSLGREAFF. CDR3 DNA: TGTGCCAGCAGTTTAGGTCGGGAAGCTTTCTTT.

This clone was seen only once. This sequence joins TRBV4-2 and TRBJ2-1; weak D call: TRBD1 (5 bases). The V end lost 0 bases, the J end lost 1 base, and 10 bases lay between the germline ends. CDR1 and CDR2 from the germline V gene are LGHNA and YNFKEQ. The length of the CDR3 is 16 residues. DNA of the CDR3: TGTGCCAGCAGCCAAGAAGTCAGGGCGTCCTACAATGAGCAGTTCTTC. It is translated as CASSQEVRASYNEQFF.

The chain uses TRBV7-9 and TRBJ2-7; 8 nucleotides match TRBD2. V trimming: 6 bases; J trimming: 0 bases; junction bases outside the gene matches: 4. From germline, CDR1 is SEHNR and CDR2 FQNEAQ (reference sequence). The CDR3 spans 14 residues. CDR3 bases: TGTGCCAGCAGGGTTAGCGGGGCCTCCTACGAGCAGTACTTC. Its protein is CASRVSGASYEQYF.

V gene TRBV18 combines with J gene TRBJ2-3; 7 bases align to TRBD1. The J segment lost 2 bases and the V segment lost 4 bases, leaving 9 bases of the junction unmatched. The CDR3 spans 16 residues. The germline gives CDR1 KGHSH, CDR2 LQKENI. CDR3 sequence: CASSLSGTDLTDTQYF. In nucleotides, the CDR3 is TGTGCCAGCTCACTTTCCGGGACAGATCTCACAGATACGCAGTATTTT.